The clone carrying this T cell receptor beta chain was observed at least ten times. Its target is not known. The V end was cut by 5 bases, the J end by 7 bases, with 12 bases between. The CDR3 runs to 13 residues. Germline V gene sequence: CDR1 SGHVS, CDR2 FNYEAQ. TCRdb re-called the reads through MiXCR, storing one row per CDR3 protein. Here the sample spans approximately 170,000 distinct CDR3 sequences, more than 15% being singletons. This specimen belongs to a study of T cell repertoires in cytomegalovirus infection. Study-wide context: It was the public TCR beta signatures that indicated both CMV infection and matching HLA type. Whole-study findings and limits: The study found HLA-C-restricted CMV-specific TCR beta clonotypes dominating the ex vivo response.

This clonotype was obtained from a human donor in good health (CMV status not recorded). Some clones in this sample may be carry-over from other donors' samples. What was sequenced was CD8+ T cells from PBMCs. V and J are TRBV7-6 and TRBJ2-1; the D gene could be TRBD1 or TRBD2 (5 bases each). CDR3 coding DNA: TGTGCCAGCAGCCTGGGGGAGCCAAATGAGCAGTTCTTC. This sequence encodes CASSLGEPNEQFF.